This TCR beta chain was documented in a study of blood T cell repertoires in COVID-19. Study-wide background: T cells, B-cell-depleted T cells, or PBMCs supplied cDNA or gDNA.

Per the authors' pipeline: The assay estimated nucleated cells by amplifying reference gene primers. TCRdb keeps only in-frame clones here, not all; method: immunoSEQ multiplex PCR. The V and J calls and clone size are taken from that table; D and trimming were inferred from the DNA. The sample holds about 46,000 clones, about 90% seen once. The CDR3 consists of 14 residues. CDR1 SGHNT and CDR2 YYREEE come from the germline V gene (reference sequence). V gave up 5 bases and J gave up 7 bases, with 16 bases separating them. The rearrangement joins TRBV5-4 to TRBJ2-1; D is perhaps TRBD1 (6 bases). The sequence derives from a human donor in a cohort sampled during active COVID-19. Specimen: peripheral blood. In DNA, the CDR3 is TGTGCCAGCAGTTACGTACAACAGGGTAATGAGCAGTTCTTC. Translation: CASSYVQQGNEQFF.